This T cell receptor beta chain was observed in a study of blood T cell repertoires in COVID-19. Clones were read by immunoSEQ multiplex PCR, and TCRdb kept only the in-frame ones, dropping some. The data hold around 160,000 clones, with around 82% observed a single time. The CDR3 runs 13 residues. Germline trimming cut 6 bases from V and 2 bases from J; bases unmatched to any gene: 3. The germline V gene encodes CDR1 LNHDA and CDR2 SQIVND (reference sequence). The clonotype was recovered from a human donor with acute or convalescent COVID-19. The donor label of this sample is uncertain. The sample was peripheral blood. The rearrangement links TRBV19 to TRBJ2-7; 8 nucleotides agree with TRBD1. Here the CDR3 DNA reads TGTGCCAGTAGCCGGGACAGGACCTACGAGCAGTACTTC. This codes for CASSRDRTYEQYF.